Each of the 30 T cell receptor beta chains below was sequenced from the same sample in a study of blood T cell repertoires in COVID-19. This table comes from immunoSEQ multiplex PCR, and its TCRdb copy is limited to in-frame clones, with some not included. The table lists under 100,000 clones, just over 90% of them singletons. The material sequenced was peripheral blood. These receptors were obtained from a man aged 50 to 60 with acute or convalescent COVID-19.

This chain links TRBV24-1 with TRBJ2-1; D uncertain. Germline CDR1 and CDR2: KGHDR and SFDVKD. The CDR3 has 14 residues. The V gene lost 4 bases and the J gene lost 4 bases, with 10 bases spanning the gap. CDR3 in DNA: TGTGCCACCAGTGACCTGAGATTGTACAATGAGCAGTTCTTC. Its translation is CATSDLRLYNEQFF.

The chain carries TRBV30 and TRBJ2-1; D is possibly TRBD2 (6 bases). Trimming removed 6 bases at V and 4 bases at J, with 22 bases between. The CDR3 covers 16 residues. Germline V gene lookup returns CDR1 GTSNPN and CDR2 SVGIG (reference sequence). CDR3 loop: CACPGGTPEKYNEQFF. CDR3 nucleotide sequence: TGTGCCTGCCCTGGGGGGACCCCCGAAAAGTACAATGAGCAGTTCTTC.

The J gene is TRBJ2-1, the V gene TRBV3-1 (or the pseudogene TRBV3-2); 10 bases map to TRBD2. This CDR3 is 15 amino acids long. The germline CDR1 and CDR2 sequences are LGHDT and YNNKEL (reference sequence). V lost 0 bases and J lost 9; bases outside the gene matches: 5. Here the CDR3 DNA reads TGTGCCAGCAGCCAAGAGGAGCGGGAGGGGGGTGAGCAGTTCTTC. It specifies CASSQEEREGGEQFF.

This chain connects TRBV23-1 to TRBJ2-3; D is perhaps TRBD2 (6 bases). TRBV23-1 is treated as an ORF (open reading frame) with a function not yet certain. The CDR3 length is 18 residues. Trimming took off 0 bases at V and 1 base at J, with 17 bases between the two ends. CDR3 sequence reads: CASSQSASGVGRTDTQYF. The CDR3 DNA is TGCGCCAGCAGTCAATCCGCGTCGGGGGTGGGACGCACAGATACGCAGTATTTT.

This chain links TRBV7-6 with TRBJ2-5, with D perhaps matching TRBD2 (5 bases). There are 15 residues in the CDR3. Trimming removed 1 base at V and 5 bases at J, with 14 bases between. Germline V gene sequence: CDR1 SGHVS, CDR2 FNYEAQ. The CDR3 loop is CASSLGTLDRETQYF. The CDR3 DNA reads as TGTGCCAGCAGCTTAGGTACACTAGATCGGGAGACCCAGTACTTC.

The chain couples TRBV5-6 to TRBJ2-2; 8 bases line up with TRBD1. J was trimmed by 5 bases and V by 4 bases; bases with no gene match: 13. Germline CDR1 is SGHDT and CDR2 is YYEEEE. This CDR3 region has 17 residues. The DNA of the CDR3 is TGTGCCAGCAGCACAACAGGGGGTTCTTTTTCAACCGGGGAGCTGTTTTTT. It translates to CASSTTGGSFSTGELFF.

This sequence joins TRBV11-2 and TRBJ1-5; 10 bases are a match to TRBD1. Germline V gene lookup returns CDR1 SGHAT and CDR2 FQNNGV. CDR3 length equals 15 residues. V gave up 5 bases and J gave up 2 bases; unmatched junction bases: 3. The CDR3 region is CASSPGQGGNQPQHF. The CDR3 region has the DNA TGTGCCAGCAGCCCAGGACAGGGGGGCAATCAGCCCCAGCATTTT. The full variable domain, completed using reference TRBV11-2 and TRBJ1-5, is EAGVAQSPRYKIIEKRQSVAFWCNPISGHATLYWYQQILGQGPKLLIQFQNNGVVDDSQLPKDRFSAERLKGVDSTLKIQPAKLEDSAVYLCASSPGQGGNQPQHFGDGTRLSIL.

The chain carries TRBV2 and TRBJ2-1; D might be TRBD1 (6 bases). This CDR3 spans 15 amino acids. Germline V gene lookup returns CDR1 SNHLY and CDR2 FYNNEI. Between the trimmed V and J ends, which lost 5 bases and 5 bases, there was a span of 16 bases. The CDR3: CASSHRHSGDNEQFF. DNA of the CDR3: TGTGCCAGCAGTCATAGACACTCAGGGGACAATGAGCAGTTCTTC.

In this sample, this clone turned up once. The chain is built from TRBV4-3 and TRBJ2-1; 7 positions match TRBD2. J gave up 2 bases and V 4 bases, and 8 bases lay outside the gene matches. The CDR3 has 16 residues. Per the germline V gene, CDR1 is LGHNA and CDR2 is YSLEER. The CDR3 DNA follows: TGCGCCAGCAGCCGCCGTCCCGGGACTACCTACAATGAGCAGTTCTTC. It specifies CASSRRPGTTYNEQFF.

The chain employs TRBV6-6 and TRBJ2-7, with 7 bases lining up with TRBD2. Germline loops: CDR1 MNHNY, CDR2 SVGAGI (reference sequence). The CDR3 totals 16 residues. The V segment lost 0 bases and the J segment 0 bases; nucleotides outside the gene matches: 5. This CDR3 reads CASSYSALAVSYEQYF. The CDR3 DNA reads TGTGCCAGCAGTTACTCGGCCCTAGCGGTCTCCTACGAGCAGTACTTC.

The chain links TRBV23-1 to TRBJ2-7, with 8 bases that match TRBD1. TRBV23-1 is recorded as an ORF, its role being uncertain. The CDR3 length is 14 residues. V dropped 7 bases and J dropped 3; count of bases not matched to a gene: 8. The DNA for the CDR3 is TGCGCCAGCACCTCCGGGACAGGCAACTACGAGCAGTACTTC. Translated, it gives CASTSGTGNYEQYF.

The genes are TRBV5-8 and TRBJ2-4; 13 positions match TRBD2. Germline CDR1 reads SGHTS; CDR2 reads YDEGEE. The CDR3 runs to 16 residues. Losses at the gene ends were 3 bases for V and 6 bases for J; bases not matched to a gene: 6. CDR3 sequence: CASSSPLAGGPNIQYF. CDR3 DNA sequence: TGTGCCAGCAGCTCCCCACTAGCGGGAGGGCCAAACATTCAGTACTTC.

V and J are TRBV7-2 and TRBJ2-6, with 8 bases aligning to TRBD1. This CDR3 comprises 18 residues. Germline CDR1 and CDR2: SGHTA and FQGNSA. The V segment lost 4 bases and the J segment 0 bases; nucleotides outside the gene matches: 8. The CDR3 loop reads CASSWQAGGSSGANVLTF. The CDR3 nucleotides read TGTGCCAGCAGCTGGCAGGCAGGGGGCAGCTCTGGGGCCAACGTCCTGACTTTC.

This chain connects TRBV27 to TRBJ1-6; possibly TRBD1 for D (6 bases). Germline V gives CDR1 MNHEY, CDR2 SMNVEV (reference sequence). The length of the CDR3 is 15 residues. The V and J ends lost 6 bases and 9 bases respectively, with 18 bases between them. The CDR3 DNA is TGTGCCAGCAGCCCCCGCGGGGGGCCCCTTTCACCCCTCCACTTT. This sequence encodes CASSPRGGPLSPLHF.

This clone was seen just once. This chain connects TRBV6-5 to TRBJ2-7; 7 positions match TRBD1. The J segment lost 2 bases and the V segment lost 7 bases, leaving 8 bases of the junction unmatched. This CDR3 comprises 14 residues. Germline loops: CDR1 MNHEY, CDR2 SVGAGI. The DNA for the CDR3 is TGTGCCAGCACCAGACAGGGTGGCCCCTACGAGCAGTACTTC. Amino acids: CASTRQGGPYEQYF.

In DNA, the CDR3 is TGTGCAAGTCGCTCCCCAGGGAATGGCTACACCTTC. Encoded protein: CASRSPGNGYTF. The gene calls are TRBV12-2 and TRBJ1-2; TRBD1 is taken as the D call from the table, unchecked against the DNA. TRBV12-2 is a known pseudogene. There are 12 residues in the CDR3.

This chain uses TRBV11-3 with TRBJ1-2; TRBD1 agrees at 7 bases. CDR1 and CDR2 (germline): SGHNT, YENEEA. CDR3 size: 13 residues. The V and J ends lost 3 bases and 6 bases, in that order; junction bases with no gene match: 4. In DNA form, the CDR3 reads TGTGCCAGCAGCTTGACAGGGAAGGATGGCTACACCTTC. The encoded protein is CASSLTGKDGYTF. The full variable domain, in which reference TRBV11-3 and TRBJ1-2 provide the parts outside the CDR3, is EAGVVQSPRYKIIEKKQPVAFWCNPISGHNTLYWYLQNLGQGPELLIRYENEEAVDDSQLPKDRFSAERLKGVDSTLKIQPAELGDSAVYLCASSLTGKDGYTFGSGTRLTVV.

The genes are TRBV6-5 and TRBJ1-5, with D possibly TRBD1 on 5 matching bases. V lost 5 bases, J lost 3 bases, and 8 bases lay in between. CDR1 is MNHEY, CDR2 SVGAGI, per germline. The length of the CDR3 is 13 residues. The CDR3 here is CASSRQFNQPQHF. In DNA, the CDR3 is TGTGCCAGCAGTCGACAGTTCAATCAGCCCCAGCATTTT.

The rearrangement uses TRBV19 and TRBJ2-5; 14 nucleotides agree with TRBD2. This CDR3 comprises 16 residues. The junction had 3 bases not matched to a gene; V was cut back by 6 bases and J by 0 bases. CDR1 and CDR2 (germline): LNHDA, SQIVND (reference sequence). CDR3: CASRGTSGRYQETQYF. The CDR3 DNA is TGTGCCAGTAGGGGGACTAGCGGGAGATACCAAGAGACCCAGTACTTC.

This clone was observed once. The V and J genes are TRBV18 and TRBJ1-4; the match to TRBD1 covers 7 bases. CDR1 and CDR2 (germline): KGHSH, LQKENI. The length of the CDR3 is 15 residues. The ends lost 3 bases at V and 5 bases at J; junction bases unmatched: 6. CDR3 sequence: CASSPLQGENEKLFF. The CDR3 bases are TGTGCCAGCTCACCCCTTCAGGGGGAGAATGAAAAACTGTTTTTT.

This chain links TRBV5-6 with TRBJ2-7; D possibly corresponds to TRBD1 (5 bases). Germline values: CDR1 SGHDT, CDR2 YYEEEE. The V end lost 1 base, the J end lost 2 bases, and 7 bases lay between the germline ends. The CDR3 has 13 residues. In DNA form, the CDR3 reads TGTGCCAGCAGCTTGAAGGGGACCTACGAGCAGTACTTC. Its protein is CASSLKGTYEQYF. Variable domain in full (rest from reference TRBV5-6 and TRBJ2-7): DAGVTQSPTHLIKTRGQQVTLRCSPKSGHDTVSWYQQALGQGPQFIFQYYEEEERQRGNFPDRFSGHQFPNYSSELNVNALLLGDSALYLCASSLKGTYEQYFGPGTRLTVT.

The chain has TRBV6-2 or TRBV6-3 and TRBJ1-5; D is uncertain. There are 13 residues in the CDR3. Per germline, CDR1 MNHEY and CDR2 SVGEGT. The V and J ends lost 2 bases and 6 bases respectively, with 8 bases between them. In DNA form, the CDR3 reads TGTGCCAGCAGTTACCGTCCGGGTCAGCCCCAGCATTTT. This codes for CASSYRPGQPQHF.

V is TRBV24-1 and J is TRBJ2-3; D is possibly TRBD1 (7 bases). The CDR3 covers 15 residues. The V and J ends lost 4 bases and 0 bases respectively, with 10 bases between them. Germline loops: CDR1 KGHDR, CDR2 SFDVKD. CDR3 region: CATSDAGQSTDTQYF. For the CDR3, the DNA is TGTGCCACCAGTGACGCGGGACAGAGCACAGATACGCAGTATTTT.

The chain is built from TRBV27 and TRBJ2-1; TRBD2 agrees at 10 bases. Germline trimming cut 1 base from V and 4 bases from J; bases unmatched to any gene: 4. Germline lookup yields CDR1 MNHEY and CDR2 SMNVEV (reference sequence). This CDR3 has 16 amino acids. CDR3 sequence reads: CASSLFPSGSYNEQFF. The DNA of the CDR3 is TGTGCCAGCAGTTTATTTCCTAGCGGGAGTTACAATGAGCAGTTCTTC.

The chain uses TRBV25-1 and TRBJ2-2; possible D gene TRBD1, 5 bases. Trimming stripped 0 bases from V and 6 bases from J, with 8 bases between. Germline V CDR1 and CDR2: MGHDK, SYGVNS. The CDR3 loop spans 14 amino acids. The CDR3 nucleotides read TGTGCCAGCAGTGAATATAAGGGGCCCGGGGAGCTGTTTTTT. Its translation: CASSEYKGPGELFF. The complete variable domain, with remaining parts taken from reference TRBV25-1 and TRBJ2-2, reads EADIYQTPRYLVIGTGKKITLECSQTMGHDKMYWYQQDPGMELHLIHYSYGVNSTEKGDLSSESTVSRIRTEHFPLTLESARPSHTSQYLCASSEYKGPGELFFGEGSRLTVL.

The V gene is TRBV5-5, the J gene TRBJ2-4, with TRBD2 as a possible D gene (6 bases). CDR1 is SGHKS, CDR2 YYEKEE, per germline (reference sequence). V was trimmed by 4 bases and J by 2 bases, leaving 10 bases between them. The length of the CDR3 is 14 residues. The CDR3 is CASSPGLPKNIQYF. The CDR3 DNA sequence: TGTGCCAGCAGCCCGGGACTTCCCAAAAACATTCAGTACTTC.

The chain combines TRBV5-1 with TRBJ1-2; D possibly corresponds to TRBD1 (5 bases). The length of the CDR3 is 16 residues. CDR1 is SGHRS, CDR2 YFSETQ, per germline. Trimming took 0 bases from V and 1 from J, leaving 13 bases between them. DNA of the CDR3: TGCGCCAGCAGCTTGGTTAGCGGCAGGGTTAACTATGGCTACACCTTC. It specifies CASSLVSGRVNYGYTF.

CDR3 bases: TGTGCCAGCAGCCCCTCGATAGGACAGGGGAAGACCCAGTACTTC. It codes for CASSPSIGQGKTQYF. The genes are TRBV9 and TRBJ2-5; 9 nucleotides align to TRBD1. The CDR3 extends over 15 amino acids. Trimming took 4 bases from V and 6 from J; bases not matched to a gene: 10. Germline lookup yields CDR1 SGDLS and CDR2 YYNGEE.

J is TRBJ2-1 and V is TRBV10-1, with D perhaps matching TRBD1 (6 bases). There are 15 residues in the CDR3. Germline-derived CDR1 and CDR2 are WNHNN and SYGVQD (reference sequence). Trimming cost V 10 bases and J 4 bases, with 20 bases left between them. The CDR3 sequence is CANKVTGHLYNEQFF. In DNA, the CDR3 is TGCGCCAACAAGGTTACAGGGCACCTTTACAATGAGCAGTTCTTC.

In its sample, this clone was seen once. This chain links TRBV7-8 with TRBJ1-1, with 8 bases matching TRBD1. The CDR3 covers 17 residues. V gave up 1 base and J gave up 1 base; unmatched junction bases: 8. CDR1 and CDR2 (germline): SGHVS, FQNEAQ. The CDR3 sequence: CASSLGRTGIRNTEAFF. CDR3 in DNA: TGTGCCAGCAGCTTAGGAAGGACAGGGATCCGGAACACTGAAGCTTTCTTT. The full variable domain, completed using reference TRBV7-8 and TRBJ1-1, is GAGVSQSPRYKVAKRGQDVALRCDPISGHVSLFWYQQALGQGPEFLTYFQNEAQLDKSGLPSDRFFAERPEGSVSTLKIQRTQQEDSAVYLCASSLGRTGIRNTEAFFGQGTRLTVV.